The entry below describes one TCR beta chain. Assay used: immunoSEQ multiplex PCR; TCRdb lists only in-frame clones, some missing. The table lists thousands of clones, approximately 84% of them singletons. The time point was: pre-treatment baseline. At 12 weeks after first infusion, RECIST 1.1 defined response for most patients. Germline V gene sequence: CDR1 SQVTM, CDR2 ANQGSEA. This CDR3 has 13 amino acids. With 3 bases removed from V and 2 bases from J, the gap between germline ends came to 9 bases. This sample stems from a study of blood T cell dynamics during melanoma immunotherapy. About the research overall: Patients with metastatic melanoma got pembrolizumab or nivolumab-ipilimumab as first-line care.

This chain links TRBV29-1 with TRBJ2-3; D might be TRBD2 (5 bases). This receptor was taken from a human donor with melanoma. This sample comprised blood, obtained from a patient treated with checkpoint blockade. CDR3: CSVDRENTDTQYF. CDR3 nucleotides: TGCAGCGTTGATCGGGAAAACACAGATACGCAGTATTTT.